These 14 T cell receptor beta chains came from one sample sequenced in a study of post-analysis software for immune sequencing data. Findings of the study overall: Comparison of patients with controls showed 4 to 6 TRBV segments more frequent in patients, TRBV5-6, TRBV5-1 and TRBV20-1 among them.

Sequencing libraries made from TCR beta cDNA carried unique molecular identifiers. MiXCR was run by TCRdb on the PCR reads, yielding one entry per CDR3 protein. The sample has hundreds of thousands of distinct CDR3 sequences, roughly 30% seen once. Their specific antigens are unknown. Sequences were obtained from blood. The receptors shown here come from a girl between 10 and 17 years old with multiple sclerosis.

V and J are TRBV2 and TRBJ1-5; D gene unclear. This CDR3 has 14 amino acids. The ends were cut back, 8 bases at V and 2 bases at J, with 13 bases in the middle. CDR1 is SNHLY, CDR2 FYNNEI, per germline. In DNA, the CDR3 is TGTGCCAGCGGAGATGGCAGGCGCAATCAGCCCCAGCATTTT. Residues: CASGDGRRNQPQHF.

The chain joins TRBV7-2 to TRBJ2-3, with unresolved D. The length of the CDR3 is 14 residues. Trimming shortened V by 7 bases and J by 1 base, and 12 bases separated the two germline ends. Germline assignment: CDR1 SGHTA and CDR2 FQGNSA. CDR3 loop: CASNQIGGTDTQYF. CDR3 sequence (DNA): TGTGCCAGCAACCAGATCGGAGGCACAGATACGCAGTATTTT.

This clonotype has ten or more counts. One end of the junction fails to match germline, which may point to a read error. J is TRBJ2-1 and V is TRBV7-7; 11 bases line up with TRBD2. This CDR3 is 15 amino acids long. CDR1 is SSHAT, CDR2 FNYEAQ, per germline (reference sequence). The CDR3 DNA reads TGTGCTAGCAGCTTGGGGACTAGCGGACACAATGAGCAGTTCTTC. It is translated as CASSLGTSGHNEQFF. The variable domain in full, with the rest retrieved from reference TRBV7-7 and TRBJ2-1, is GAGVSQSPRYKVTKRGQDVTLRCDPISSHATLYWYQQALGQGPEFLTYFNYEAQPDKSGLPSDRFSAERPEGSISTLTIQRTEQRDSAMYRCASSLGTSGHNEQFFGPGTRLTVL.

Only a few counts were recorded for this clonotype. V usage is TRBV20-1 and J usage is TRBJ2-3; 12 bases are a match to TRBD2. After removal of 6 bases from V and 1 base from J, the junction contained 5 bases not matched to a gene. CDR1 is DFQATT and CDR2 is SNEGSKA in the germline V gene (reference sequence). This CDR3 comprises 15 residues. CDR3 protein: CSAPTSGSGTDTQYF. The CDR3 DNA is TGCAGTGCGCCGACTAGCGGGAGTGGCACAGATACGCAGTATTTT.

V gene TRBV18 combines with J gene TRBJ2-1; 9 nucleotides agree with TRBD1. The CDR3 is made up of 15 amino acids. The trim removed 3 bases at V and 6 bases at J, leaving 6 bases unmatched. CDR1 is KGHSH, CDR2 LQKENI, per germline. The CDR3 is CASSPDRQGGNEQFF. The CDR3 DNA reads TGTGCCAGCTCACCCGATCGACAGGGGGGCAATGAGCAGTTCTTC.

This clonotype was observed a few times. This rearrangement joins TRBV3-1 to TRBJ2-1, with D tentatively TRBD1 or TRBD2 (5 bases each). The CDR3 is 17 amino acids. V was cut by 4 bases and J by 0 bases, with 16 bases left in between. Germline loops: CDR1 LGHDT, CDR2 YNNKEL (reference sequence). CDR3 protein: CASSRGWTRSSYNEQFF. The DNA for the CDR3 is TGTGCCAGCAGCCGGGGGTGGACGAGGAGCTCCTACAATGAGCAGTTCTTC.

Note on this clonotype: This sequence may be a read error, since a much larger clone differs from it by one base. The genes are TRBV29-1 and TRBJ2-1; the match to TRBD2 covers 14 bases. The CDR3 loop spans 14 amino acids. Germline assignment: CDR1 SQVTM and CDR2 ANQGSEA. With V trimmed by 6 bases and J by 13 bases, 11 bases remained unmatched. DNA of the CDR3: TGCAGCGTGGGACTAGCGGGGGATGAGGCGACCCAGTTCTTC. Amino acid sequence: CSVGLAGDEATQFF.

The J gene is TRBJ2-7, the V gene TRBV5-1, with a tentative D call TRBD2 (5 bases). The CDR3 has 17 residues. V lost 4 bases, J lost 0 bases, and 20 bases lay in between. Per the germline V gene, CDR1 is SGHRS and CDR2 is YFSETQ. The CDR3 coding sequence is TGCGCCAGCAGCCCAGAGGGAACAGACCGATCCTCCTACGAGCAGTACTTC. This translates into CASSPEGTDRSSYEQYF.

This sequence joins TRBV3-1 and TRBJ1-1; possible D gene TRBD1, 6 bases. The CDR3 spans 15 residues. V was pared by 5 bases and J by 2 bases, with 15 bases between. Germline CDR1 LGHDT, CDR2 YNNKEL (reference sequence). The CDR3, as DNA: TGTGCCAGCAGCGCCCTAAGACAGGCAAACACTGAAGCTTTCTTT. Its translation is CASSALRQANTEAFF.

The chain has TRBV20-1 and TRBJ1-2, with D possibly TRBD1 on 6 matching bases. V was cut by 5 bases and J by 4 bases, with 14 bases left in between. Germline assignment: CDR1 DFQATT and CDR2 SNEGSKA (reference sequence). This CDR3 is 13 amino acids long. Here the CDR3 reads CSAVHGQSYGYTF. DNA for the CDR3: TGCAGTGCTGTTCATGGACAGTCCTATGGCTACACCTTC.

This clonotype was observed a handful of times. V gene TRBV12-5 combines with J gene TRBJ2-3; 9 bases agree with TRBD2. The CDR3 consists of 18 residues. Germline lookup yields CDR1 LGHNT and CDR2 FRNRAP. V lost 0 bases, J lost 4 bases, and 11 bases stayed unmatched. CDR3 amino acids: CASGLVLGTSMGADTQYF. Written as DNA, the CDR3 is TGTGCTAGTGGTTTGGTACTTGGGACTAGCATGGGGGCAGATACGCAGTATTTT.

This sequence joins TRBV20-1 and TRBJ1-1; TRBD1 matches 12 bases. Trimming removed 4 bases from V and 1 base from J; junction bases left unmatched: 4. CDR3 size: 15 residues. The germline gives CDR1 DFQATT, CDR2 SNEGSKA (reference sequence). The CDR3, as DNA: TGCAGTGCTACCGGGACAGGGGGCGGGAACACTGAAGCTTTCTTT. Translating it yields CSATGTGGGNTEAFF.

This clonotype occurred a few times. The V and J genes are TRBV15 and TRBJ1-5; D uncertain. The CDR3 runs 12 residues. Between the trimmed V and J ends, which lost 4 bases and 3 bases, there was a span of 4 bases. The germline CDR1 and CDR2 sequences are LNHNV and YYDKDF (reference sequence). CDR3 in amino acids: CATSMANQPQHF. In nucleotides, the CDR3 is TGTGCCACCAGCATGGCCAATCAGCCCCAGCATTTT.

This sequence joins TRBV7-9 and TRBJ2-3, with D unclear. V gave up 1 base and J gave up 0 bases, with 17 bases separating them. CDR1 and CDR2 from the germline V gene are SEHNR and FQNEAQ (reference sequence). The CDR3 consists of 18 residues. CDR3 amino acids: CASSLDQFGVASTDTQYF. In DNA, the CDR3 is TGTGCCAGCAGCTTAGATCAATTTGGCGTAGCTAGCACAGATACGCAGTATTTT.